Presented here are 5 T cell receptor beta chains from one specimen sequenced in a study of cytotoxic CD8 clonotypes in ibrutinib-treated CLL. The protocol was immunoSEQ multiplex PCR, while the TCRdb copy is restricted to in-frame clones and leaves out a portion. The sample lists fewer than 300,000 clones, around 77% occurring once. The sample here was PBMCs, taken at disease progression, from a patient treated with ibrutinib. The receptors were sampled from a human donor with chronic lymphocytic leukemia.

The gene calls are TRBV28 and TRBJ1-3, with no clear D. Germline V lookup: CDR1 MDHEN, CDR2 SYDVKM. This CDR3 spans 16 amino acids. Trimming left V 4 bases short and J 0 bases short, with 13 bases between. The CDR3: CASSSTIRSSGNTIYF. Here the CDR3 DNA reads TGTGCCAGCAGTTCGACCATACGGAGCTCTGGAAACACCATATATTTT.

V usage is TRBV4-1 and J usage is TRBJ2-7; 9 bases are a match to TRBD1. The V gene's germline CDR1 is MGHRA and CDR2 YSYEKL. The CDR3 extends over 18 amino acids. V was clipped by 1 base and J by 0 bases; unmatched bases: 10. CDR3 in amino acids: CASSQVQGGTGTSYEQYF. The CDR3 nucleotides are TGCGCCAGCAGCCAAGTTCAGGGTGGGACAGGGACCTCCTACGAGCAGTACTTC.

This chain uses TRBV9 with TRBJ2-5, with 15 bases lining up with TRBD2. The CDR3 covers 16 residues. Germline lookup yields CDR1 SGDLS and CDR2 YYNGEE. V was clipped by 3 bases and J by 5 bases; unmatched bases: 5. CDR3 coding DNA: TGTGCCAGCAGCGCCCGGACTAGCGGGAGGGGGGAGACCCAGTACTTC. It codes for CASSARTSGRGETQYF.

The chain combines TRBV5-6 with TRBJ2-3; tentative D call: TRBD1 (5 bases). This CDR3 is built from 13 residues. The germline CDR1 and CDR2 sequences are SGHDT and YYEEEE. V gave up 1 base and J gave up 4 bases, with 7 bases separating them. The CDR3 DNA reads as TGTGCCAGCAGCTTGAGGGGCCCAGATACGCAGTATTTT. This codes for CASSLRGPDTQYF.

This CDR3 reads CASSPLPYEQYF. The DNA of the CDR3 is TGTGCCAGCAGCCCCCTGCCATACGAGCAGTACTTC. This chain joins TRBV7-4 and TRBJ2-7; D unresolved. Deletions cut 5 bases from V and 4 bases from J, with 9 bases between. This CDR3 region has 12 residues. Germline CDR1 is SGHVT and CDR2 is SQSDAQ.